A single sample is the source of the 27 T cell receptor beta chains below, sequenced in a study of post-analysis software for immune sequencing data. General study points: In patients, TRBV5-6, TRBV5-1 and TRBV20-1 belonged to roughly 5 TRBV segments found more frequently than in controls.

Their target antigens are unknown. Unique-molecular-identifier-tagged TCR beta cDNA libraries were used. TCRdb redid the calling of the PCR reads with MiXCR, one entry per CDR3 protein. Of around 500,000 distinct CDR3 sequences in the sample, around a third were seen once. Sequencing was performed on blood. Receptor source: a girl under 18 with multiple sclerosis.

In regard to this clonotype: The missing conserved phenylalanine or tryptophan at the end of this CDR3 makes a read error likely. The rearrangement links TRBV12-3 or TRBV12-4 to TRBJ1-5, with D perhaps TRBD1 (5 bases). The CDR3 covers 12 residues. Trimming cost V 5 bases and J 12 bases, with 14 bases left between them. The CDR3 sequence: CASSLGEGHQHV. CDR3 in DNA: TGTGCCAGCAGTCTTGGGGAGGGGCACCAGCATGTT.

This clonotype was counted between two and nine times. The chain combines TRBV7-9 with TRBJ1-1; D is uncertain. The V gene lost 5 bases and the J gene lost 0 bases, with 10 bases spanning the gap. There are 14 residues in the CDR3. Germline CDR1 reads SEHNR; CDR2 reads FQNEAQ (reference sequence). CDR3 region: CASSQARVNTEAFF. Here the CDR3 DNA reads TGTGCCAGCAGCCAGGCGAGGGTGAACACTGAAGCTTTCTTT.

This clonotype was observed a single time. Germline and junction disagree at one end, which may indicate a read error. As DNA, the CDR3 is TGTGCCAGCAGCCTTAGCGTCACCACAGATACGGAGTATTTT. Protein product: CASSLSVTTDTEYF. The V call is TRBV12-3 or TRBV12-4, the J call TRBJ2-3; weak D call: TRBD2 (5 bases). This CDR3 contains 14 residues.

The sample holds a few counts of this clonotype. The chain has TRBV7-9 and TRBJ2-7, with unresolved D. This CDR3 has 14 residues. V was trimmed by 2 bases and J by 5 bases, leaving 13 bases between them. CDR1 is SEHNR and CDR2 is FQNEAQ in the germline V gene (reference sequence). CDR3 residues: CASSLTSLGDEQYF. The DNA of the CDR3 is TGTGCCAGCAGCTTAACAAGCCTTGGGGACGAGCAGTACTTC.

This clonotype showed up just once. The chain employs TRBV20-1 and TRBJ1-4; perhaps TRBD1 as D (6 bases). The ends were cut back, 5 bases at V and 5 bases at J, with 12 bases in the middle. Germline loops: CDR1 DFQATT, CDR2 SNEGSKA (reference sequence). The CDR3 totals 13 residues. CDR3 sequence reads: CSAQRGGNEKLFF. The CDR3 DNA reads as TGCAGTGCTCAGAGGGGGGGGAATGAAAAACTGTTTTTT.

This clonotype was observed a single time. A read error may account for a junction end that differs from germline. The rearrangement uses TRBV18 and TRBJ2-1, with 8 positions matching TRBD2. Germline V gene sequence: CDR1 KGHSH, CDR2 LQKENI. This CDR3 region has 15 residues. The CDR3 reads CASSPTSGTYNELFF. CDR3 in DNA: TGTGCCAGCTCTCCTACTAGCGGCACCTACAATGAGCTGTTCTTC.

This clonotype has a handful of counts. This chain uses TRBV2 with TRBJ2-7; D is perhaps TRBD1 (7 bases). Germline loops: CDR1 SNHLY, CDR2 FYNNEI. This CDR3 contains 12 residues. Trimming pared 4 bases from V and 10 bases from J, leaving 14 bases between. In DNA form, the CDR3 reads TGTGCCAGCAGTGTACGGCAGGGGGGCCAGTACTTC. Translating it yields CASSVRQGGQYF.

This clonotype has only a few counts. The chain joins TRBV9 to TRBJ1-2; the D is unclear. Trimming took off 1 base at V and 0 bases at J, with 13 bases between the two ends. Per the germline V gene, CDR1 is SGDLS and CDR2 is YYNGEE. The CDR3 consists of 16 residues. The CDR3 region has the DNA TGTGCCAGCAGCGTACGGCAGGATAAAGCTAACTATGGCTACACCTTC. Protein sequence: CASSVRQDKANYGYTF.

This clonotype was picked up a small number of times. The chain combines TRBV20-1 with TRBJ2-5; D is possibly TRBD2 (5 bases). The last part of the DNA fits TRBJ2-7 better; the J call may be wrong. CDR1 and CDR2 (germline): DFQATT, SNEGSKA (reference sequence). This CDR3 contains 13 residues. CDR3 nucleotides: TGCAGTGCCCCTAGGGAGACCTGGAGCGAGCAGTACTTC. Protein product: CSAPRETWSEQYF.

DNA for the CDR3: TGTGCCAGCAGAAAGGGGTACTCAGAGACCCAGTACTTC. This gives the protein CASRKGYSETQYF. V and J are TRBV28 and TRBJ2-5, with D possibly being TRBD1 (5 bases). Germline-derived CDR1 and CDR2 are MDHEN and SYDVKM. The CDR3 extends over 13 amino acids. Trimming stripped 6 bases from V and 4 bases from J, with 12 bases between. The variable domain in full, with the rest retrieved from reference TRBV28 and TRBJ2-5, is DVKVTQSSRYLVKRTGEKVFLECVQDMDHENMFWYRQDPGLGLRLIYFSYDVKMKEKGDIPEGYSVSREKKERFSLILESASTNQTSMYLCASRKGYSETQYFGPGTRLLVL.

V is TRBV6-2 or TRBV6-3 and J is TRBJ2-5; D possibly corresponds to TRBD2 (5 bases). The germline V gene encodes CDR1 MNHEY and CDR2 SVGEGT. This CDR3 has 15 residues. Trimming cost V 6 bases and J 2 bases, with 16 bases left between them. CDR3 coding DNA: TGTGCCAGCAGGGACTGGCGTGGAAAACAAGAGACCCAGTACTTC. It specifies CASRDWRGKQETQYF.

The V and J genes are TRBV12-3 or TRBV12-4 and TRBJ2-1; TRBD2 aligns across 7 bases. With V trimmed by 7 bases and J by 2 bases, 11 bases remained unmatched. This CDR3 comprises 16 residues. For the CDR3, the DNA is TGTGCCAGCAACCCTAGCGGACACGGCCCCTACAATGAGCAGTTCTTC. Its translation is CASNPSGHGPYNEQFF.

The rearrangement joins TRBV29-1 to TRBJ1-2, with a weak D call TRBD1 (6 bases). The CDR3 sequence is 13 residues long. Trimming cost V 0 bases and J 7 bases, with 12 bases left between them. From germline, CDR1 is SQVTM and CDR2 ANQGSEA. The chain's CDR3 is CSVEDRGLFGYTF. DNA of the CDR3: TGCAGCGTTGAAGACAGGGGTTTGTTTGGCTACACCTTC.

CDR3 in amino acids: CASRPGLAPHEQFF. The CDR3 nucleotides are TGTGCCAGCAGACCGGGACTAGCGCCCCATGAGCAGTTCTTC. This chain links TRBV28 with TRBJ2-1; TRBD2 agrees at 10 bases. J was trimmed by 8 bases and V by 6 bases; bases with no gene match: 7. Per the germline V gene, CDR1 is MDHEN and CDR2 is SYDVKM. The CDR3 runs 14 residues. Looking up the rest from reference TRBV28 and TRBJ2-1 gives the full variable domain: DVKVTQSSRYLVKRTGEKVFLECVQDMDHENMFWYRQDPGLGLRLIYFSYDVKMKEKGDIPEGYSVSREKKERFSLILESASTNQTSMYLCASRPGLAPHEQFFGPGTRLTVL.

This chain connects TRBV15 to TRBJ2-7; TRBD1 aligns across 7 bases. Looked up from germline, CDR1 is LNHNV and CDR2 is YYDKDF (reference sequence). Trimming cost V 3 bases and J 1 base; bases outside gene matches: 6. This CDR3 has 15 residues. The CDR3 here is CATSSPGQYSYEQYF. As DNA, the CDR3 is TGTGCCACCAGCAGCCCGGGACAGTATTCCTACGAGCAGTACTTC.

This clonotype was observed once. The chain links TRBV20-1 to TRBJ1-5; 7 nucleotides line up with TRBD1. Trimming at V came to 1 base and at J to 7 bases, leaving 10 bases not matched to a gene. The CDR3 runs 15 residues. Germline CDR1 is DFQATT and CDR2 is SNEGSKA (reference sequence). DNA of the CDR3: TGCAGTGCTAGAGGAATAGGGGGCGCGGGGCAGCCCCAGCATTTT. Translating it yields CSARGIGGAGQPQHF.

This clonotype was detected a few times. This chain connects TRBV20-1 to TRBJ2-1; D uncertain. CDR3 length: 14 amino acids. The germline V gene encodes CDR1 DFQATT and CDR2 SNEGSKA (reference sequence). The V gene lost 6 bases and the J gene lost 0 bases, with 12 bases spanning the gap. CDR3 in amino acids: CSARPGNSYNEQFF. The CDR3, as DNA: TGCAGTGCGAGACCTGGAAACTCCTACAATGAGCAGTTCTTC.

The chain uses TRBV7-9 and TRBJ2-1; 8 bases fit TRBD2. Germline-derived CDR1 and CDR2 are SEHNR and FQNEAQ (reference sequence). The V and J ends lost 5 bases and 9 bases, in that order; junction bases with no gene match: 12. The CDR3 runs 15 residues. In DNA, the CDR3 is TGTGCCAGCAGCCACGCGGGGGGTGGTTTAGGTGAGCAGTTCTTC. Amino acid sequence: CASSHAGGGLGEQFF.

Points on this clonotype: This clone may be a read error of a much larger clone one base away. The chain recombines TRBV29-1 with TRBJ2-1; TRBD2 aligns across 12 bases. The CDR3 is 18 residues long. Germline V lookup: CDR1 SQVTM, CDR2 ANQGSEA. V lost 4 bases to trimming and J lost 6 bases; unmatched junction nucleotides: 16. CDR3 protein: CSVVQRLAGARSSNEQFF. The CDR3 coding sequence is TGCAGCGTTGTTCAGCGACTAGCGGGGGCCCGATCCAGCAATGAGCAGTTCTTC.

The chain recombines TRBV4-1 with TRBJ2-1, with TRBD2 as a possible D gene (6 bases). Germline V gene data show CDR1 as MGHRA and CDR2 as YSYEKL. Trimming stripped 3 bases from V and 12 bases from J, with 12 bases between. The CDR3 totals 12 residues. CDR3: CASSQTMGGQFF. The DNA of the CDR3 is TGCGCCAGCAGCCAGACTATGGGAGGGCAGTTCTTC.

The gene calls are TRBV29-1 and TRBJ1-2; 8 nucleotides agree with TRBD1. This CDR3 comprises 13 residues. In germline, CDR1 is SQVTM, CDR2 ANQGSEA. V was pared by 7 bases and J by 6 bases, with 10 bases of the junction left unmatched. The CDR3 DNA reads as TGCAGCGCCCAGTCGGGGACAGGAGATGGCTACACCTTC. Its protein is CSAQSGTGDGYTF.

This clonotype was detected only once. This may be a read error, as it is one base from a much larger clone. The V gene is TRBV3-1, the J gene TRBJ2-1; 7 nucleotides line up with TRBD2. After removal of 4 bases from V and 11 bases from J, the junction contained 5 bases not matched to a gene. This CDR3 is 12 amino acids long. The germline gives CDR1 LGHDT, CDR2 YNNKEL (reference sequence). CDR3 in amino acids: CASSRGAGQQFF. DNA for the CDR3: TGTGCCAGCAGCCGGGGAGCGGGGCAGCAGTTCTTC.

The CDR3 region has the DNA TGTGCCAGCAGTGAAAGGCGGTGGGAGGGCCATCAGCCCCAGCATTTT. This gives the protein CASSERRWEGHQPQHF. The chain couples TRBV6-1 to TRBJ1-5; D gene uncertain. Germline CDR1 MNHNS, CDR2 SASEGT. V lost 2 bases, J lost 5 bases, and 16 bases lay in between. The length of the CDR3 is 16 residues.

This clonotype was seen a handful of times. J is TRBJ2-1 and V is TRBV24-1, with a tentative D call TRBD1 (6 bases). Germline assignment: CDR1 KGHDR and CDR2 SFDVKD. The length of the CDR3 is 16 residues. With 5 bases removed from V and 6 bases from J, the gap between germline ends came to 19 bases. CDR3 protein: CATSGDGGRGINEQFF. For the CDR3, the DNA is TGTGCCACCAGTGGGGATGGGGGCAGGGGAATCAATGAGCAGTTCTTC.

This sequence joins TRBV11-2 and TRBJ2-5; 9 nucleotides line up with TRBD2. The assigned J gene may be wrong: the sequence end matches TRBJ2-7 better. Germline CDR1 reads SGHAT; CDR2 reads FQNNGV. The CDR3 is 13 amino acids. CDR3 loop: CASSFLAGDEQYF. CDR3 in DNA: TGTGCCAGCAGCTTTTTAGCGGGGGACGAGCAGTACTTC.

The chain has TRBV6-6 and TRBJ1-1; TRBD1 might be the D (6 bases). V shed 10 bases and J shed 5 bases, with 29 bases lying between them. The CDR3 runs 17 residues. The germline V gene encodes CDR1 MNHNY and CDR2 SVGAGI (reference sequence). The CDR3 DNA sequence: TGTGCCACCAGACGTGCGCCAGGGGAAAGTTTTGGGACTGAAGCTTTCTTT. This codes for CATRRAPGESFGTEAFF.

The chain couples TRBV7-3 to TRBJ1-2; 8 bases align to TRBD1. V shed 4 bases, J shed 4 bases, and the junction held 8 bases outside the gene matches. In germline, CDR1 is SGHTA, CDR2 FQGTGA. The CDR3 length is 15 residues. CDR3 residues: CASSSGQVPPYGYTF. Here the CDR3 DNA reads TGTGCCAGCAGCTCGGGACAGGTCCCCCCCTATGGCTACACCTTC.